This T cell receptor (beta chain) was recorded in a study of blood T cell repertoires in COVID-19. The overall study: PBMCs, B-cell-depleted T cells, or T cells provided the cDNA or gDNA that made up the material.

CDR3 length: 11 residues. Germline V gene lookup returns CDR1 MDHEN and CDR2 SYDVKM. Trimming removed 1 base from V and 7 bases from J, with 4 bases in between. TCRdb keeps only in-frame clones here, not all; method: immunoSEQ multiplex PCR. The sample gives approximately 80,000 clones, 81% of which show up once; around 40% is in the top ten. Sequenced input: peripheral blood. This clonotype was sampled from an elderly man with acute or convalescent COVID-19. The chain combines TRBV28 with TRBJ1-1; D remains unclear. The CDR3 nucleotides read TGTGCCAGCAGTTTATCGTTTGAAGCTTTCTTT. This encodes CASSLSFEAFF.